Below are 25 T cell receptor beta chains sequenced from a single sample in a study of PD-L1 blockade in urothelial cancer. The time point here: pretreatment peripheral blood. Data came from immunoSEQ multiplex PCR; TCRdb stores just in-frame clones and leaves some out. This table has roughly 52,000 clones, less than 85% appearing once. The specimen was PBMCs, collected around atezolizumab (anti-PD-L1) treatment. These receptors came from a man in his 70s with urothelial cancer.

V usage is TRBV7-2 and J usage is TRBJ2-3; 13 positions agree with TRBD2. Trimming cost V 4 bases and J 2 bases; bases outside gene matches: 6. The length of the CDR3 is 17 residues. Germline V gene sequence: CDR1 SGHTA, CDR2 FQGNSA. The CDR3 sequence: CASSSRLAGGLTDTQYF. The CDR3 DNA reads as TGTGCCAGCAGCTCCAGACTAGCGGGAGGACTCACAGATACGCAGTATTTT.

This clone was seen a few times. The chain employs TRBV7-9 and TRBJ1-2; 8 bases line up with TRBD1. The CDR3 sequence is 14 residues long. Germline V lookup: CDR1 SEHNR, CDR2 FQNEAQ (reference sequence). V dropped 3 bases and J dropped 4; count of bases not matched to a gene: 4. The CDR3: CASSFTGGPYGYTF. CDR3 nucleotides: TGTGCCAGCAGCTTCACAGGGGGGCCCTATGGCTACACCTTC.

This clone was seen only a few times. The rearrangement uses TRBV4-2 and TRBJ1-5; D is ambiguous. CDR3 size: 14 residues. V shed 0 bases and J shed 6 bases, with 9 bases lying between them. CDR1 is LGHNA, CDR2 YNFKEQ, per germline. CDR3 amino acids: CASSQDDAGQPQHF. Here the CDR3 DNA reads TGTGCCAGCAGCCAAGATGACGCGGGTCAGCCCCAGCATTTT.

The CDR3 sequence: CASRNMEQYF. The CDR3 DNA follows: TGTGCCAGCAGGAACATGGAGCAGTACTTC. The chain has TRBV28 and TRBJ2-7, with no clear D. In germline, CDR1 is MDHEN, CDR2 SYDVKM. With 6 bases removed from V and 7 bases from J, the gap between germline ends came to 7 bases. The CDR3 is 10 amino acids.

This sequence joins TRBV5-1 and TRBJ2-1; TRBD2 matches 9 bases. Germline CDR1 SGHRS, CDR2 YFSETQ. Trimming at V came to 0 bases and at J to 6 bases, leaving 4 bases not matched to a gene. The CDR3 consists of 15 residues. The CDR3 region is CASSLALAGFNEQFF. CDR3 sequence (DNA): TGCGCCAGCAGCTTGGCACTAGCGGGCTTCAATGAGCAGTTCTTC. Full variable domain (rest looked up from reference TRBV5-1 and TRBJ2-1): KAGVTQTPRYLIKTRGQQVTLSCSPISGHRSVSWYQQTPGQGLQFLFEYFSETQRNKGNFPGRFSGRQFSNSRSEMNVSTLELGDSALYLCASSLALAGFNEQFFGPGTRLTVL.

The V and J genes are TRBV30 and TRBJ1-5, with a weak D call TRBD1 (5 bases). This CDR3 is 20 amino acids long. Germline lookup yields CDR1 GTSNPN and CDR2 SVGIG (reference sequence). The V end lost 0 bases, the J end lost 5 bases, and 29 bases lay between the germline ends. Here the CDR3 reads CAWSVKGGLAAASRDQPQHF. The DNA for the CDR3 is TGTGCCTGGAGTGTAAAGGGCGGTCTGGCGGCCGCGAGCAGGGATCAGCCCCAGCATTTT.

CDR3 residues: CASSLTGLETQYF. CDR3 sequence (DNA): TGTGCCAGCAGCTTAACAGGTCTGGAGACCCAGTACTTC. The J gene is TRBJ2-5, the V gene TRBV7-9; a possible D gene is TRBD1 (5 bases). Trimming removed 2 bases from V and 5 bases from J, with 9 bases in between. CDR1 and CDR2 from the germline V gene are SEHNR and FQNEAQ (reference sequence). The length of the CDR3 is 13 residues.

The chain recombines TRBV7-9 with TRBJ1-2; 9 bases are a match to TRBD1. The J segment lost 8 bases and the V segment lost 5 bases, leaving 12 bases of the junction unmatched. Germline CDR1 is SEHNR and CDR2 is FQNEAQ (reference sequence). This CDR3 region has 15 residues. The CDR3: CASSGRDRVIEGYTF. The CDR3 DNA reads TGTGCCAGCAGCGGGCGGGACAGGGTCATTGAGGGCTACACCTTC. Supplemented by reference TRBV7-9 and TRBJ1-2, the full variable domain reads DTGVSQNPRHKITKRGQNVTFRCDPISEHNRLYWYRQTLGQGPEFLTYFQNEAQLEKSRLLSDRFSAERPKGSFSTLEIQRTEQGDSAMYLCASSGRDRVIEGYTFGSGTRLTVV.

The chain carries TRBV9 and TRBJ2-1; TRBD2 might be the D (6 bases). V lost 2 bases, J lost 2 bases, and 14 bases lay in between. This CDR3 has 16 residues. Germline loops: CDR1 SGDLS, CDR2 YYNGEE. CDR3 sequence reads: CASSVGLAVAYNEQFF. For the CDR3, the DNA is TGTGCCAGCAGCGTCGGGTTAGCGGTAGCCTACAATGAGCAGTTCTTC.

The chain couples TRBV9 to TRBJ2-2; 9 bases are shared with TRBD1. Germline assignment: CDR1 SGDLS and CDR2 YYNGEE. The CDR3 covers 14 residues. The V and J ends lost 3 bases and 5 bases, in that order; junction bases with no gene match: 2. The CDR3 protein is CASSEGQGTGELFF. Written as DNA, the CDR3 is TGTGCCAGCAGCGAGGGACAGGGTACCGGGGAGCTGTTTTTT.

The chain carries TRBV7-9 and TRBJ2-3, with 9 bases that match TRBD1. V lost 3 bases, J lost 0 bases, and 4 bases stayed unmatched. There are 16 residues in the CDR3. Looked up from germline, CDR1 is SEHNR and CDR2 is FQNEAQ (reference sequence). CDR3 residues: CASSFRGTGSTDTQYF. The DNA of the CDR3 is TGTGCCAGCAGCTTCCGGGGGACAGGGAGCACAGATACGCAGTATTTT.

The rearrangement links TRBV7-2 to TRBJ1-5; no clear D gene. CDR1 SGHTA and CDR2 FQGNSA come from the germline V gene. The ends were cut back, 5 bases at V and 7 bases at J, with 12 bases in the middle. The CDR3 sequence is 13 residues long. CDR3 sequence reads: CASSPVSGQPQHF. The CDR3 region has the DNA TGTGCCAGCAGCCCCGTATCAGGACAGCCCCAGCATTTT.

In this sample, this clone turned up a few times. In DNA form, the CDR3 reads TGTGCCAGTAGTATAGATCTAAGAGCGGGAGTCTCCTACAATGAGCAGTTCTTC. This gives the protein CASSIDLRAGVSYNEQFF. The chain carries TRBV19 and TRBJ2-1, with 8 bases that match TRBD2. Germline CDR1 and CDR2: LNHDA and SQIVND (reference sequence). V dropped 0 bases and J dropped 0; count of bases not matched to a gene: 7. This CDR3 spans 18 amino acids.

This chain joins TRBV7-9 and TRBJ1-1, with D possibly being TRBD1 (6 bases). The V gene's germline CDR1 is SEHNR and CDR2 FQNEAQ (reference sequence). The CDR3 covers 16 residues. Trimming stripped 3 bases from V and 1 base from J, with 15 bases between. The DNA of the CDR3 is TGTGCCAGCAGCTTTACAGGGTTATCCTCGAACACTGAAGCTTTCTTT. It codes for CASSFTGLSSNTEAFF.

This clone was picked up a small number of times. This chain joins TRBV18 and TRBJ1-5; possible D gene TRBD1, 6 bases. Trimming cost V 3 bases and J 1 base, with 10 bases left between them. Germline CDR1 KGHSH, CDR2 LQKENI. The CDR3 totals 15 residues. The CDR3 loop is CASSPRGSSNQPQHF. DNA for the CDR3: TGTGCCAGCTCACCCAGGGGTTCGAGCAATCAGCCCCAGCATTTT. The full variable domain, completed using reference TRBV18 and TRBJ1-5, is NAGVMQNPRHLVRRRGQEARLRCSPMKGHSHVYWYRQLPEEGLKFMVYLQKENIIDESGMPKERFSAEFPKEGPSILRIQQVVRGDSAAYFCASSPRGSSNQPQHFGDGTRLSIL.

The chain joins TRBV16 to TRBJ1-2; no clear D gene. Germline CDR1 is KGHSY and CDR2 is FQNENV. The ends were cut back, 0 bases at V and 8 bases at J, with 13 bases in the middle. CDR3 length: 14 amino acids. CDR3 bases: TGTGCCAGCAGCCAATCCAGCGGAGCGAGAGGCTACACCTTC. Amino acids: CASSQSSGARGYTF.

V is TRBV27 and J is TRBJ2-7; D perhaps matches TRBD2 (5 bases). This CDR3 has 13 residues. V shed 6 bases and J shed 2 bases, with 11 bases lying between them. From germline, CDR1 is MNHEY and CDR2 SMNVEV (reference sequence). The CDR3 loop reads CASSAGAPYEQYF. The CDR3 DNA sequence: TGTGCCAGCAGCGCGGGTGCTCCCTACGAGCAGTACTTC.

The gene calls are TRBV28 and TRBJ2-2; 7 nucleotides line up with TRBD1. The germline gives CDR1 MDHEN, CDR2 SYDVKM. V shed 5 bases, J shed 7 bases, and the junction held 16 bases outside the gene matches. This CDR3 spans 17 amino acids. CDR3 bases: TGTGCCAGCAGTGCTCCGGGACAGAAAGCCGTCCACGGGGAGCTGTTTTTT. This encodes CASSAPGQKAVHGELFF. Full variable domain (outside the CDR3, taken from reference TRBV28 and TRBJ2-2): DVKVTQSSRYLVKRTGEKVFLECVQDMDHENMFWYRQDPGLGLRLIYFSYDVKMKEKGDIPEGYSVSREKKERFSLILESASTNQTSMYLCASSAPGQKAVHGELFFGEGSRLTVL.

DNA of the CDR3: TGTGCCAGCAGCTCGGACAGCCTTAATTCACCCCTCCACTTT. Protein: CASSSDSLNSPLHF. The chain uses TRBV2 and TRBJ1-6, with D perhaps TRBD1 (6 bases). CDR3 length: 14 amino acids. V lost 6 bases, J lost 6 bases, and 12 bases lay in between. CDR1 is SNHLY, CDR2 FYNNEI, per germline.

The chain recombines TRBV15 with TRBJ2-1, with 7 bases identical to TRBD2. J gave up 4 bases and V 5 bases, and 14 bases lay outside the gene matches. Germline V CDR1 and CDR2: LNHNV, YYDKDF (reference sequence). The CDR3 length is 17 residues. In nucleotides, the CDR3 is TGTGCCACCAGCTCGCCCCAGGCAGAAGCGGGGTACAATGAGCAGTTCTTC. Its translation is CATSSPQAEAGYNEQFF.

V and J are TRBV19 and TRBJ2-1, with TRBD2 matching over 9 bases. The CDR3 totals 14 residues. The V gene end was trimmed by 4 bases and the J gene end by 8 bases; junction bases not matched to a gene: 6. Looked up from germline, CDR1 is LNHDA and CDR2 is SQIVND (reference sequence). CDR3 sequence reads: CASSKGLASDEQFF. Here the CDR3 DNA reads TGTGCCAGTAGTAAGGGACTAGCATCCGATGAGCAGTTCTTC.

The chain combines TRBV5-4 with TRBJ2-1, with D perhaps TRBD1 (5 bases). V lost 3 bases, J lost 0 bases, and 19 bases lay in between. Germline CDR1 reads SGHNT; CDR2 reads YYREEE (reference sequence). The CDR3 runs to 18 residues. The CDR3 region has the DNA TGTGCCAGCAGCTCCAACAGGAATCGGGTCAGCTCCTACAATGAGCAGTTCTTC. Translated: CASSSNRNRVSSYNEQFF.

The V call is TRBV7-9, the J call TRBJ1-2; D not resolved. This CDR3 region has 16 residues. The V and J ends lost 5 bases and 0 bases respectively, with 16 bases between them. The V gene's germline CDR1 is SEHNR and CDR2 FQNEAQ (reference sequence). The CDR3 is CASSQDQQVTNYGYTF. CDR3 in DNA: TGTGCCAGCAGCCAGGATCAGCAGGTTACTAACTATGGCTACACCTTC.

The J gene is TRBJ2-2, the V gene TRBV6-1; D not resolved. Germline V gives CDR1 MNHNS, CDR2 SASEGT. The length of the CDR3 is 13 residues. Trimming took off 8 bases at V and 0 bases at J, with 7 bases between the two ends. The chain's CDR3 is CASGASNTGELFF. Written as DNA, the CDR3 is TGTGCCAGCGGAGCCTCGAACACCGGGGAGCTGTTTTTT.

This chain uses TRBV9 with TRBJ1-3, with D possibly TRBD1 on 5 matching bases. The V gene's germline CDR1 is SGDLS and CDR2 YYNGEE. The germline V and J ends were trimmed by 0 bases and 0 bases, with 13 bases remaining between them. This CDR3 has 17 amino acids. This chain's CDR3 is CASSVADSEISGNTIYF. CDR3 DNA: TGTGCCAGCAGCGTAGCCGACAGCGAGATCTCTGGAAACACCATATATTTT.